This TCR beta chain appears in the sequencing data of a study of T cells after posttransplantation cyclophosphamide. V gave up 3 bases and J gave up 2 bases; unmatched junction bases: 14. The CDR3 totals 18 residues. In germline, CDR1 is SGHNT, CDR2 YYREEE (reference sequence). Method: immunoSEQ multiplex PCR; TCRdb's copy keeps in-frame clones and lacks some. The data show about 46,000 clones, approximately 90% seen once. Study-wide points: Donor-recipient repertoire similarity was low at 1-2 months, rising over year one. Tissue-infiltrating T cells from skin or gut overlapped little with blood T cells.

This related bone marrow graft donor gave peripheral blood on the day of marrow donation. This clone has a single count. Its target is not known. The sample was PBMCs. The chain has TRBV5-4 and TRBJ2-7, with 10 positions matching TRBD2. This clonotype was sampled from a woman between 45 and 65 years old in good health and a related stem cell transplant donor. The CDR3 DNA is TGTGCCAGCAGCTCGTCCGGGACTAGCGCACGTATAACCTACGAGCAGTACTTC. Translation: CASSSSGTSARITYEQYF. The whole variable domain, remainder taken from reference TRBV5-4 and TRBJ2-7, is ETGVTQSPTHLIKTRGQQVTLRCSSQSGHNTVSWYQQALGQGPQFIFQYYREEENGRGNFPPRFSGLQFPNYSSELNVNALELDDSALYLCASSSSGTSARITYEQYFGPGTRLTVT.